This T cell receptor (beta chain) was recorded in a study of low-dose radiotherapy and immunotherapy resistance in tumors. Study details: Treatment included intravenous cyclophosphamide dosed at 200 mg/m2 every two weeks, one day before radiation and immunotherapy. Every day for four cycles from cycle 1 day 1, patients took 300 mg of oral aspirin.

Germline CDR1 LGHNA, CDR2 YNFKEQ. This CDR3 comprises 13 residues. Between the trimmed V and J ends, which lost 4 bases and 11 bases, there was a span of 16 bases. Time point reported: after trial treatment. Treatment defined: LDRT plus nivolumab, ipilimumab, low-dose cyclophosphamide and aspirin (RACIN trial). Nivolumab, ipilimumab, aspirin, low-dose cyclophosphamide and low-dose radiotherapy were given to donors. Priming of first-strand cDNA relied on TRAV- and TRBV-specific primers (covering alpha and beta chains). For amplifying TCRs, the PCR ran for 20 to 25 cycles with Phusion, which was used together with a constant-region primer and the adapter on the V primers. Amplification of isolated mRNA was accomplished via in vitro transcription. TCRdb re-called the reads through MiXCR, storing one row per CDR3 protein. The sample lists approximately 100,000 distinct CDR3 sequences, around 20% occurring once.

This receptor was taken from a male donor with prostate cancer. The input for sequencing was PBMCs, taken after low-dose radiotherapy plus immunotherapy. V is TRBV4-2 and J is TRBJ2-3; TRBD1 or TRBD2 may be the D gene (5 bases each). The CDR3 sequence: CASSPERGRGQYF. The CDR3 DNA reads as TGTGCCAGCAGCCCCGAAAGGGGACGGGGGCAGTATTTT.